The TCR beta chain under discussion was sequenced for a study of blood T cell repertoires in COVID-19. Across the study: Donors in the United States, Italy and Spain gave samples during acute or convalescent COVID-19. Nucleic acid was either cDNA or gDNA, and it came from T cells, B-cell-depleted T cells, or PBMCs.

In the authors' methods: By means of reference gene primer amplification, nucleated cell counts were estimated. Clones were sequenced by immunoSEQ multiplex PCR, and TCRdb holds only the in-frame ones, with some missing. For V, J and clone size, that table is used; D and trimming come from the DNA. The table has 25,000 to 30,000 clones, roughly 90% seen once. The V and J ends lost 4 bases and 2 bases, in that order; junction bases with no gene match: 7. Germline CDR1 is SGHRS and CDR2 is YFSETQ. The CDR3 has 15 amino acids. Sequenced input: peripheral blood. The gene calls are TRBV5-1 and TRBJ2-7, with TRBD1 matching 9 bases. The receptor comes from a man in his 70s with active or convalescent COVID-19. Written as DNA, the CDR3 is TGCGCCAGCAGCGGAGGGACAGGGCTTACCTACGAGCAGTACTTC. Encoded protein: CASSGGTGLTYEQYF.